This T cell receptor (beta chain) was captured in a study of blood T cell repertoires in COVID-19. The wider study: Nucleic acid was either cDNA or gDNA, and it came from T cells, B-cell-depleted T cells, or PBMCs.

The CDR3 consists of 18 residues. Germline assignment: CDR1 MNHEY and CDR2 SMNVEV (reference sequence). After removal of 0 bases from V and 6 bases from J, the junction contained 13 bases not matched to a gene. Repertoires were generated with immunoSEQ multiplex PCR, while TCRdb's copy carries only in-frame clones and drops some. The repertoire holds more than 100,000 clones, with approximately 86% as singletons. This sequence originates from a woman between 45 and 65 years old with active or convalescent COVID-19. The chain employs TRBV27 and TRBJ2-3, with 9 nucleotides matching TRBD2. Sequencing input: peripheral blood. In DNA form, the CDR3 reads TGTGCCAGCAGTTTATCCCCGGGGGTAGCGGGAGCTAGGGATACGCAGTATTTT. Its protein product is CASSLSPGVAGARDTQYF.